The next 15 T cell receptor beta chains were all read from a single sample in a study of shared clonotypes between healthy human individuals. Sequencing used immunoSEQ multiplex PCR; TCRdb keeps in-frame clones, though not all of them. In the table there are about 340,000 clones, about 70% of which are singletons. The sequenced material came from memory CD4+ T cells sorted from blood. The sample's subset: CD45RA-negative fraction. These receptors were obtained from a man aged 25-40 years in good health.

This clone was picked up a small number of times. The rearrangement links TRBV14 to TRBJ2-7; the D is unclear. The germline CDR1 and CDR2 sequences are SGHDN and FVKESK. CDR3 size: 13 residues. The V end lost 4 bases, the J end lost 0 bases, and 7 bases lay between the germline ends. The CDR3: CASSRSTSYEQYF. Here the CDR3 DNA reads TGTGCCAGCAGCCGCAGTACCTCCTACGAGCAGTACTTC.

The genes are TRBV10-3 and TRBJ2-3; 14 bases line up with TRBD2. The germline gives CDR1 ENHRY, CDR2 SYGVKD. The CDR3 covers 16 residues. Trimming took 5 bases from V and 5 from J; bases not matched to a gene: 6. Here the CDR3 reads CAISPGLAGVQDTQYF. CDR3 nucleotide sequence: TGTGCCATCAGTCCGGGACTAGCGGGAGTTCAAGATACGCAGTATTTT.

There are a few counts of this clone. CDR3 sequence reads: CASRAGAWGNQPQHF. The CDR3 DNA reads as TGTGCCAGCAGGGCCGGGGCCTGGGGCAATCAGCCCCAGCATTTT. The chain links TRBV6-1 to TRBJ1-5, with a possible D match to TRBD1 (5 bases). Germline lookup yields CDR1 MNHNS and CDR2 SASEGT. The CDR3 has 15 residues. Between the trimmed V and J ends, which lost 6 bases and 2 bases, there was a span of 14 bases.

This clone is deemed medium-sized. The V and J genes are TRBV5-4 and TRBJ2-5; TRBD1 matches 8 bases. The CDR3 consists of 14 residues. V gave up 0 bases and J gave up 4 bases; unmatched junction bases: 2. Germline CDR1 and CDR2: SGHNT and YYREEE (reference sequence). Here the CDR3 reads CASSLDRGVETQYF. The CDR3 DNA reads as TGTGCCAGCAGCTTGGACAGGGGGGTAGAGACCCAGTACTTC.

The chain employs TRBV27 and TRBJ1-1, with D possibly TRBD1 on 5 matching bases. V was trimmed by 5 bases and J by 4 bases, leaving 23 bases between them. In germline, CDR1 is MNHEY, CDR2 SMNVEV (reference sequence). The CDR3 sequence is 17 residues long. CDR3 nucleotide sequence: TGTGCCAGCAGTCGCCAGGGCGTCTATGGTAAGAGCACTGAAGCTTTCTTT. Its protein is CASSRQGVYGKSTEAFF.

The gene calls are TRBV5-6 and TRBJ2-1; 11 bases match TRBD2. CDR3 length: 16 residues. With V trimmed by 4 bases and J by 5 bases, 8 bases remained unmatched. CDR1 and CDR2 (germline): SGHDT, YYEEEE. CDR3: CASSPIVAGGDNEQFF. In DNA, the CDR3 is TGTGCCAGCAGCCCAATTGTAGCGGGAGGGGACAATGAGCAGTTCTTC.

The chain employs TRBV4-2 and TRBJ1-2; unclear D gene. CDR3 length equals 14 residues. Germline-derived CDR1 and CDR2 are LGHNA and YNFKEQ. The V end was cut by 0 bases, the J end by 4 bases, with 9 bases between. CDR3: CASSQERSGYGYTF. CDR3 bases: TGTGCCAGCAGCCAAGAGAGGTCCGGCTATGGCTACACCTTC.

This clone has a handful of counts. CDR3 in DNA: TGTGCCAGCAGGGACAGGGGAGATGGCTACACCTTC. Amino acids: CASRDRGDGYTF. The genes are TRBV2 and TRBJ1-2; 9 bases agree with TRBD1. The V gene end was trimmed by 6 bases and the J gene end by 6 bases; junction bases not matched to a gene: 2. The germline CDR1 and CDR2 sequences are SNHLY and FYNNEI. The CDR3 runs 12 residues.

The CDR3 loop is CASSRTSGWQDEQFF. CDR3 DNA: TGTGCCAGCAGCCGGACTAGCGGGTGGCAGGATGAGCAGTTCTTC. The gene calls are TRBV7-2 and TRBJ2-1; 11 nucleotides match TRBD2. The CDR3 spans 15 residues. Unmatched junction bases numbered 8, after V lost 5 bases and J lost 8 bases. Germline V gene sequence: CDR1 SGHTA, CDR2 FQGNSA.

This clone was observed a few times. The V call is TRBV9, the J call TRBJ2-7, with D unclear. Germline V gene sequence: CDR1 SGDLS, CDR2 YYNGEE. Between the trimmed V and J ends, which lost 2 bases and 4 bases, there was a span of 16 bases. This CDR3 has 15 amino acids. CDR3 in amino acids: CASSVTATPRYEQYF. The CDR3 bases are TGTGCCAGCAGCGTTACGGCAACCCCAAGGTACGAGCAGTACTTC.

This sequence joins TRBV2 and TRBJ1-5; D is perhaps TRBD1 (6 bases). Trimming shortened V by 6 bases and J by 0 bases, and 18 bases separated the two germline ends. The CDR3 loop spans 17 amino acids. Germline V lookup: CDR1 SNHLY, CDR2 FYNNEI. This CDR3 reads CASSEIQGAHSNQPQHF. CDR3 bases: TGTGCCAGCAGCGAAATACAGGGTGCTCATAGCAATCAGCCCCAGCATTTT.

The chain joins TRBV7-2 to TRBJ2-7; no definite D call. From germline, CDR1 is SGHTA and CDR2 FQGNSA. V was cut by 1 base and J by 3 bases, with 10 bases left in between. The CDR3 spans 14 residues. Here the CDR3 reads CASSLGPRYYEQYF. The CDR3 nucleotides are TGTGCCAGCAGCTTAGGTCCCAGGTACTACGAGCAGTACTTC.

The chain uses TRBV27 and TRBJ2-3; TRBD2 aligns across 10 bases. V was clipped by 5 bases and J by 6 bases; unmatched bases: 11. The CDR3 has 16 amino acids. The germline V gene encodes CDR1 MNHEY and CDR2 SMNVEV (reference sequence). The CDR3: CASSRDSSGRADTQYF. The CDR3 DNA is TGTGCCAGCAGTCGCGACTCAAGCGGGAGGGCGGATACGCAGTATTTT.

The chain couples TRBV28 to TRBJ2-1; TRBD2 matches 10 bases. From germline, CDR1 is MDHEN and CDR2 SYDVKM. This CDR3 is built from 14 residues. With V trimmed by 7 bases and J by 9 bases, 9 bases remained unmatched. Here the CDR3 reads CASTSIQREGEQFF. The CDR3 nucleotides read TGTGCCAGCACCTCTATTCAGCGGGAGGGTGAGCAGTTCTTC.

The chain links TRBV5-1 to TRBJ2-1; 9 bases are shared with TRBD2. The junction had 8 bases not matched to a gene; V was cut back by 1 base and J by 3 bases. Looked up from germline, CDR1 is SGHRS and CDR2 is YFSETQ. CDR3 length: 17 amino acids. CDR3 sequence: CASSLNTGTSSYNEQFF. Here the CDR3 DNA reads TGCGCCAGCAGCTTGAATACCGGGACTAGCAGCTACAATGAGCAGTTCTTC.